These T cell receptor beta chains were read from a single sample in a study of yellow fever vaccine responses in identical twins. One entry per CDR3 protein, called by TCRdb with MiXCR from the RT-PCR reads. The repertoire holds approximately 20,000 distinct CDR3 sequences, with approximately 70% as singletons. Sequencing used T cells from blood (PBMCs), unsorted or a sorted subset (not recorded which), obtained before or after yellow fever vaccination (not recorded which). Receptors originate from a woman aged 18-29 years who received the yellow fever vaccine. Both conserved end residues are part of each CDR3. D genes are given only for firm matches. Some rows mark clone size as missing; the rest say once, few, many or name a class of expanded clone.

TRBV29-1	NA	NA	TRBJ2-6	CSVEEGSRGSGANVLTF	TGCAGCGTTGAAGAGGGTAGCCGGGGCTCCGGGGCCAACGTCCTGACTTTC
TRBV4-1	medium-sized	NA	TRBJ2-1	CASSLSINYNEQFF	TGCGCCAGCAGCCTTTCGATAAACTACAATGAGCAGTTCTTC
TRBV11-3	NA	TRBD2	TRBJ2-3	CASSNRGGPDTQYF	TGTGCCAGCAGCAACCGGGGGGGTCCAGATACGCAGTATTTT
TRBV7-9	NA	TRBD1	TRBJ2-3	CASSSRQGKDTQYF	TGTGCCAGCAGTTCTAGACAGGGGAAAGATACGCAGTATTTT
TRBV27	NA	TRBD1	TRBJ1-6	CASMPGTGNSPLHF	TGTGCCAGCATGCCAGGGACAGGGAATTCACCCCTCCACTTT
TRBV6-4	NA	NA	TRBJ2-1	CASSDWASGSYNEQLF	NA
TRBV27	NA	NA	TRBJ2-3	CASSFRLVLDPTDTQYF	TGTGCCAGCAGTTTCAGACTAGTGTTAGACCCCACAGATACGCAGTATTTT
TRBV7-7	few	NA	TRBJ2-5	CASSGQYQETQYF	TGTGCCAGCAGTGGACAGTACCAAGAGACCCAGTACTTC
TRBV5-5	NA	NA	TRBJ2-5	CASSSKLLSGQETQYF	TGTGCCAGCAGCTCCAAGCTACTGAGCGGCCAAGAGACCCAGTACTTC
TRBV6-2/TRBV6-3	NA	NA	TRBJ1-2	CASSYSRTDYGYTF	TGTGCCAGCAGTTACTCGAGGACAGACTATGGCTACACCTTC
TRBV10-3	NA	TRBD1	TRBJ2-5	CAISESTGIGETQYF	TGTGCCATCAGTGAGTCGACAGGGATCGGGGAGACCCAGTACTTC
TRBV7-8	few	NA	TRBJ2-7	CASSLAGTQYEQYF	TGTGCCAGCAGCTTAGCCGGGACACAATACGAGCAGTACTTC
TRBV7-9	NA	TRBD2	TRBJ2-1	CASSFRTSGKDEQFF	TGTGCCAGCAGCTTTCGGACTAGCGGGAAGGATGAGCAGTTCTTC
TRBV5-1	NA	NA	TRBJ2-7	CASRVGTTNPYEQYF	TGCGCCAGCAGGGTGGGGACAACGAACCCCTACGAGCAGTACTTC
TRBV10-3	few	NA	TRBJ1-3	CAISDPEGGNTIYF	TGTGCCATCAGTGATCCAGAGGGTGGAAACACCATATATTTT
TRBV7-3	NA	TRBD2	TRBJ2-5	CASSPGLAGIPSRETQYF	TGTGCCAGCAGCCCAGGACTAGCGGGTATTCCATCACGAGAGACCCAGTACTTC
TRBV29-1	NA	NA	TRBJ1-1	CSANRALNTEAFF	TGCAGCGCCAACAGGGCGCTGAACACTGAAGCTTTCTTT
TRBV19	NA	NA	TRBJ1-5	CASSTRQDNQPQHF	TGTGCCAGTAGTACCCGACAGGATAATCAGCCCCAGCATTTT
TRBV18	NA	NA	TRBJ2-7	CASSLTRDYEQYF	TGTGCCAGCTCACTAACCAGAGACTACGAGCAGTACTTC
TRBV24-1	NA	NA	TRBJ2-7	CATSAYGLGGSYEQYF	TGTGCCACCAGTGCTTACGGTCTCGGCGGCTCCTACGAGCAGTACTTC
TRBV6-4	NA	TRBD2	TRBJ2-5	CASMTSGAETQYF	TGTGCCAGCATGACTAGCGGGGCAGAGACCCAGTACTTC
TRBV20-1	few	NA	TRBJ1-4	CSPKQEGKEKLFF	TGCAGTCCTAAACAGGAGGGAAAGGAAAAACTGTTTTTT
TRBV19	NA	NA	TRBJ2-1	CASSSGLTINNEQFF	TGTGCCAGTAGCTCTGGACTAACGATCAACAATGAGCAGTTCTTC
TRBV28	NA	TRBD2	TRBJ2-1	CASRNLAEVSYNEQFF	TGTGCCAGCAGAAATCTAGCGGAAGTTTCCTACAATGAGCAGTTCTTC
TRBV11-2	once	NA	TRBJ1-5	CASSLVGSSNQPQHF	TGTGCCAGCAGCTTAGTAGGGTCGAGCAATCAGCCCCAGCATTTT
TRBV11-2	NA	NA	TRBJ2-4	CASSSTSGNIQYF	TGTGCCAGCAGCTCCACCTCCGGGAACATTCAGTACTTC